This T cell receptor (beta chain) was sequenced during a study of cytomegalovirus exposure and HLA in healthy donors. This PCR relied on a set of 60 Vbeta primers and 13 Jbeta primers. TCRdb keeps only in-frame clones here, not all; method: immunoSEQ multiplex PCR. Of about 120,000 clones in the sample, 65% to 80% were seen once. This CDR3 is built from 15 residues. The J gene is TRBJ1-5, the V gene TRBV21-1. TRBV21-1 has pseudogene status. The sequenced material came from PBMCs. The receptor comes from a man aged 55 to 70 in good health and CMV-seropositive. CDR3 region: CAGRGVRVNNQPQHF. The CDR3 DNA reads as TGTGCCGGGAGGGGGGTGAGGGTCAACAATCAGCCCCAGCATTTT.